The 7 T cell receptor beta chains below come from one sample, sequenced in a study of cytomegalovirus exposure and HLA in healthy donors. Primers included in the PCR were 60 Vbeta and 13 Jbeta primers. Method: immunoSEQ multiplex PCR; TCRdb's copy keeps in-frame clones and lacks some. The table has about 240,000 clones, 70% to 90% seen once; the top ten hold approximately 8.4%. Sequencing was carried out using PBMCs. These receptors were taken from a woman aged 55-69 years in good health and CMV-seropositive.

This clone appeared a few times. The genes are TRBV2 and TRBJ1-5, with TRBD1 as a possible D gene (6 bases). The CDR3 length is 16 residues. V dropped 5 bases and J dropped 4 bases, with 18 bases sitting between them. The germline CDR1 and CDR2 sequences are SNHLY and FYNNEI. CDR3 nucleotide sequence: TGTGCCAGCAGTTTAGAAGGACAGATTGGGAATCAGCCCCAGCATTTT. Translation: CASSLEGQIGNQPQHF.

This clone was detected only a few times. J is TRBJ1-1 and V is TRBV4-1; a possible D gene is TRBD1 (6 bases). V dropped 7 bases and J dropped 4 bases, with 16 bases sitting between them. Germline CDR1 MGHRA, CDR2 YSYEKL. The CDR3 spans 14 residues. The CDR3 nucleotides are TGCGCCAGCACACCCGGAAGAGGGGGCACTGAAGCTTTCTTT. Residues: CASTPGRGGTEAFF.

The chain uses TRBV5-1 and TRBJ1-1, with TRBD1 matching over 9 bases. Germline CDR1 SGHRS, CDR2 YFSETQ. With V trimmed by 4 bases and J by 4 bases, 5 bases remained unmatched. The length of the CDR3 is 14 residues. CDR3 region: CASSAQDRGTEAFF. The CDR3 nucleotides are TGCGCCAGCAGCGCCCAGGACAGGGGCACTGAAGCTTTCTTT. Variable domain in full (rest from reference TRBV5-1 and TRBJ1-1): KAGVTQTPRYLIKTRGQQVTLSCSPISGHRSVSWYQQTPGQGLQFLFEYFSETQRNKGNFPGRFSGRQFSNSRSEMNVSTLELGDSALYLCASSAQDRGTEAFFGQGTRLTVV.

The chain employs TRBV25-1 and TRBJ2-1, with a weak D call TRBD2 (7 bases). The CDR3 runs 12 residues. The V end was cut by 6 bases, the J end by 11 bases, with 14 bases between. CDR1 and CDR2 (germline): MGHDK, SYGVNS. The CDR3 loop reads CASREGGLQQFF. The CDR3 bases are TGTGCCAGCAGAGAAGGGGGACTACAGCAGTTCTTC. Full variable domain (remainder filled in from reference TRBV25-1 and TRBJ2-1): EADIYQTPRYLVIGTGKKITLECSQTMGHDKMYWYQQDPGMELHLIHYSYGVNSTEKGDLSSESTVSRIRTEHFPLTLESARPSHTSQYLCASREGGLQQFFGPGTRLTVL.

The V call is TRBV6-6, the J call TRBJ1-2; TRBD1 matches 9 bases. CDR3 length equals 13 residues. Germline assignment: CDR1 MNHNY and CDR2 SVGAGI (reference sequence). V lost 4 bases and J lost 6; bases outside the gene matches: 3. The CDR3 sequence is CASSSDRGHGYTF. CDR3 coding DNA: TGTGCCAGCAGTTCGGACAGGGGTCATGGCTACACCTTC.

This chain joins TRBV18 and TRBJ2-7; 13 bases agree with TRBD2. With 5 bases clipped from V and 4 bases from J, the junction kept 5 bases outside the gene matches. The CDR3 has 15 amino acids. Looked up from germline, CDR1 is KGHSH and CDR2 is LQKENI. CDR3 bases: TGTGCCAGCTCATCCGGACTAGCGGGAGTGTACGAGCAGTACTTC. Translated, it gives CASSSGLAGVYEQYF.

The chain recombines TRBV7-9 with TRBJ2-1, with 9 positions matching TRBD2. The CDR3 is made up of 14 amino acids. J was trimmed by 9 bases and V by 5 bases; bases with no gene match: 8. Looked up from germline, CDR1 is SEHNR and CDR2 is FQNEAQ (reference sequence). The CDR3 reads CASSPGLAWVEQFF. The CDR3 DNA reads TGTGCCAGCAGCCCCGGACTAGCGTGGGTTGAGCAGTTCTTC.